The clone carrying this TCR beta chain was seen a few times. Its antigen is not identified. This sample is drawn from a study of T cells in Graves' hyperthyroidism and ophthalmopathy. General observations from the study: Peripheral blood also featured most of the thyroid clonotypes expanded above 0.001. A model of 13 V-J features distinguished ophthalmopathy from stable hyperthyroidism.

The study left out patients who had uncontrolled infection, other autoimmune disease, pregnancy or lactation. Orbital computed tomography and thyroid ultrasound, together with serum TRAb and thyroxine and clinical symptoms, were used for diagnoses. The investigators amplified TCR beta CDR3 regions from RNA transcripts. Carried out on the TCR CDR3, a first-round RT-PCR used the HTBI primer set. TCRdb reprocessed the multiplex PCR reads via MiXCR and lists one record per CDR3 protein. The top ten clones hold 44% of a sample with 500,000 to 600,000 distinct CDR3 sequences, 35% to 50% of them seen once. The TCR was taken from an adult woman with Graves' disease, either hyperthyroidism or ophthalmopathy (not recorded which). Sequenced input: peripheral blood or thyroid tissue (not recorded which).

The DNA of the CDR3 is TGTGCCAGCAGACTCACAGGGGGCTCTGGCTACACCTTC. It encodes CASRLTGGSGYTF. The rearrangement uses TRBV6-5 and TRBJ1-2, with TRBD1 matching over 9 bases. V lost 6 bases, J lost 7 bases, and 6 bases stayed unmatched. CDR3 length: 13 residues. Germline lookup yields CDR1 MNHEY and CDR2 SVGAGI.